This is a list of T cell receptor beta chains from one sample in a study of blood T cell repertoires in COVID-19. The method was immunoSEQ multiplex PCR; TCRdb's version includes in-frame clones alone and lacks a portion of them. The data hold almost 70,000 clones, with 75% to 85% observed a single time. The material sequenced was peripheral blood. The receptors originated from a human donor in a cohort sampled during active COVID-19. The CDR3 runs from the conserved cysteine through the conserved F or W. D genes are given only for firm matches. Clone sizes are given selectively: once, few, many, or a class where the clone is expanded.

J,D,V,size,DNA,CDR3
TRBJ2-1,TRBD2,TRBV6-1,once,TGTGCCAGCAGTGAAGCGTCCCTATCTCGAACTAGCGGATACAATGAGCAGTTCTTC,CASSEASLSRTSGYNEQFF
TRBJ2-5,.,TRBV5-1,.,TGCGCCAGCAGCTTGGACTGGTCCGGAGGGACCCAGTACTTC,CASSLDWSGGTQYF
TRBJ1-1,.,TRBV7-2,.,TGTGCCAGCAGCTTAGGGTATCAGGGGAACACTGAAGCTTTCTTT,CASSLGYQGNTEAFF
TRBJ2-6,TRBD1,TRBV3-1/TRBV3-2,.,TGTGCCAGCAGCCAAGATTTCGACAGGGTTAGCTCTGGGGCCAACGTCCTGACTTTC,CASSQDFDRVSSGANVLTF
TRBJ2-2,.,TRBV28,.,TGTGCCAGCAGTCAGATTGGGCAGGTCGTCTCCGGGGAGCTGTTTTTT,CASSQIGQVVSGELFF
TRBJ2-5,TRBD1,TRBV19,.,TGTGCCAGTGCGGGACAGGCCCTCTGGGAGACCCAGTACTTC,CASAGQALWETQYF
TRBJ1-1,TRBD1,TRBV28,.,TGTGCCAGCACCACGGACAGGGGGACCTCTGAAGCTTTCTTT,CASTTDRGTSEAFF
TRBJ1-2,.,TRBV7-9,.,TGTGCCAGCAGCCCGAATCCAGGCCCTAACTATGGCTACACCTTC,CASSPNPGPNYGYTF
TRBJ2-7,.,TRBV7-8,.,TGTGCCAGCAGTGAACAGGCGACCGCCTACGAGCAGTACTTC,CASSEQATAYEQYF
TRBJ2-7,.,TRBV2,.,TGTGCCAGCAGTTTGGGCCCGGCAGCAGCCTACGAGCAGTACTTC,CASSLGPAAAYEQYF
TRBJ2-2,TRBD1,TRBV29-1,.,TGCAGCGTACAGACAGGGTGGGAATCCCGAAACACCGGGGAGCTGTTTTTT,CSVQTGWESRNTGELFF
TRBJ1-1,.,TRBV5-1,.,TGCGCCAGCAACCGGGACTCAAGCACTGAAGCTTTCTTT,CASNRDSSTEAFF
TRBJ1-5,.,TRBV6-5,.,TGTGCCAGCAGATCCCATTTTAATCAGCCCCAGCATTTT,CASRSHFNQPQHF
TRBJ2-2,TRBD2,TRBV5-1,.,TGCGCCAGCAGTCTAGCGGGAGGCACCGGGGAGCTGTTTTTT,CASSLAGGTGELFF
TRBJ2-7,.,TRBV19,.,TGTGCCAGTAGTTCGACAGGTTCCTACGAGCAGTACTTC,CASSSTGSYEQYF
TRBJ2-6,.,TRBV3-1/TRBV3-2,.,TGTGCCAGCAGCCAAGTAGGGGTGACTGGGGCCAACGTCCTGACTTTC,CASSQVGVTGANVLTF
TRBJ1-1,.,TRBV5-1,.,TGCGCCAGCAGCTCCACAAACACGAACACTGAAGCTTTCTTT,CASSSTNTNTEAFF
TRBJ1-5,.,TRBV19,.,TGTGCCAGTACCCCCACACCGCTTAGCAATCAGCCCCAGCATTTT,CASTPTPLSNQPQHF
TRBJ1-1,TRBD1,TRBV11-2,.,TGTGCCAGCAGCTCCCTCTGGACAGGAAGCGAAGCTTTCTTT,CASSSLWTGSEAFF
TRBJ2-7,.,TRBV28,.,TGTGCCACTCGAGGGGGGGGCCTTGGGACCTACGAGCAGTACTTC,CATRGGGLGTYEQYF
TRBJ2-4,TRBD2,TRBV4-2,.,TGTGCCAGCAGACCCGGGACTAGCGGGGGGGCCGGTGCCAAAAACATTCAGTACTTC,CASRPGTSGGAGAKNIQYF
TRBJ1-1,.,TRBV11-2,.,TGTGCCAGCAGTCTTGCGTCCAGGGCAGTAACTGAAGCTTTCTTT,CASSLASRAVTEAFF
TRBJ2-2,TRBD1,TRBV6-4,.,TGTGCCAGCAGGACAGGGGGCGACACCGGGGAGCTGTTTTTT,CASRTGGDTGELFF
TRBJ1-6,.,TRBV6-4,few,TGTGCCAGCAGTCGCCAGGGGCGGAATTCACCCCTCCACTTT,CASSRQGRNSPLHF
TRBJ2-1,TRBD2,TRBV4-1,few,TGCGCCAGCAGCCAGGGGGGACTAGCGGGTGCCTACAATGAGCAGTTCTTC,CASSQGGLAGAYNEQFF
TRBJ2-3,.,TRBV29-1,.,TGCAGCGTTGAATATAGGCGGGGCGGCACAGATACGCAGTATTTT,CSVEYRRGGTDTQYF